This T cell receptor (beta chain) was sequenced in a study of OX40 agonist ivuxolimab in advanced cancers. Study-level background: Ivuxolimab, an antibody that agonizes OX40 (CD134), was administered to the patients.

Details on this clone: Its antigen is not identified.

Findings and caveats of the study: The 0.1-3.0 mg/kg partial responders had among the lowest clonal expansion. On average, CD8+ T cells had more expanded clones than CD4+.

Germline CDR1 and CDR2: SGHDT and YYEEEE. The CDR3 runs 14 residues. Trimming cost V 8 bases and J 3 bases, with 17 bases left between them. TCRdb's table, derived via immunoSEQ multiplex PCR, lists solely in-frame clones and lacks some. This sample yields approximately 59,000 clones, of which just under 85% are seen a single time; approximately 4% belongs to the top ten. The origin of this receptor is an adult with an advanced solid tumor such as melanoma, head and neck, liver or kidney cancer. The starting material was CD4+ or CD8+ T cells sorted from blood, obtained in a trial of the OX40 agonist ivuxolimab. The chain combines TRBV5-6 with TRBJ2-5; D perhaps matches TRBD1 (6 bases). For the CDR3, the DNA is TGTGCCAGTAAGACAGGACCCAACGAAGAGACCCAGTACTTC. It is translated as CASKTGPNEETQYF. The variable domain in full, completed from reference TRBV5-6 and TRBJ2-5, reads DAGVTQSPTHLIKTRGQQVTLRCSPKSGHDTVSWYQQALGQGPQFIFQYYEEEERQRGNFPDRFSGHQFPNYSSELNVNALLLGDSALYLCASKTGPNEETQYFGPGTRLLVL.